This TCR beta chain is drawn from a study of blood T cell repertoires in COVID-19. Profiled with immunoSEQ multiplex PCR; TCRdb holds only in-frame clones, not every one. This table has around 300,000 clones, around 85% appearing once. This CDR3 has 17 amino acids. Germline V CDR1 and CDR2: MNHEY, SMNVEV (reference sequence). V shed 4 bases and J shed 0 bases, with 16 bases lying between them. Material: PBMCs or T cells enriched from blood (not recorded which). This chain uses TRBV27 with TRBJ1-3, with D possibly TRBD1 on 5 matching bases. The receptor's source is a woman between 45 and 60 years old who had recovered from COVID-19. CDR3 sequence: CASSSKPAGLSGNTIYF. The CDR3 DNA reads TGTGCCAGCAGTTCGAAGCCCGCAGGGCTCTCTGGAAACACCATATATTTT.